The 26 T cell receptor beta chains in this list originate from one sample, sequenced in a study of control samples from healthy donors and cancer patients. Here immunoSEQ multiplex PCR was the method, and the copy in TCRdb shows in-frame clones only, minus some. This sample yields more than 85,000 clones, of which about 89% are seen a single time; approximately 18% belongs to the top ten. Sequenced sample: blood. These receptors all stem from a woman aged 50 to 60 in good health.

This clone was detected only once. V is TRBV7-9 and J is TRBJ2-7; 8 bases agree with TRBD1. Germline loops: CDR1 SEHNR, CDR2 FQNEAQ (reference sequence). This CDR3 has 12 amino acids. The V gene end was trimmed by 8 bases and the J gene end by 5 bases; junction bases not matched to a gene: 5. CDR3 loop: CASGQTGDEQYF. CDR3 in DNA: TGTGCCAGCGGCCAGACAGGGGACGAGCAGTACTTC. Together with reference TRBV7-9 and TRBJ2-7, the CDR3 gives the full variable domain: DTGVSQNPRHKITKRGQNVTFRCDPISEHNRLYWYRQTLGQGPEFLTYFQNEAQLEKSRLLSDRFSAERPKGSFSTLEIQRTEQGDSAMYLCASGQTGDEQYFGPGTRLTVT.

The genes are TRBV6-4 and TRBJ1-2; a weak D match, TRBD1 (5 bases). The CDR3 extends over 12 amino acids. The V gene's germline CDR1 is MRHNA and CDR2 SNTAGT. V lost 2 bases and J lost 4, with 5 bases in between. CDR3 sequence (DNA): TGTGCCAGCAGTGACAGGGGCTATGGCTACACCTTC. Residues: CASSDRGYGYTF.

The rearrangement joins TRBV7-9 to TRBJ2-1; TRBD2 might be the D (5 bases). Germline V lookup: CDR1 SEHNR, CDR2 FQNEAQ (reference sequence). The length of the CDR3 is 13 residues. Trimming removed 3 bases at V and 9 bases at J, with 12 bases between. For the CDR3, the DNA is TGTGCCAGCAGCTTGTACGCTCGGGGTGAGCAGTTCTTC. It is translated as CASSLYARGEQFF.

V usage is TRBV24-1 and J usage is TRBJ2-1; 7 bases map to TRBD1. There are 15 residues in the CDR3. The V gene end was trimmed by 3 bases and the J gene end by 9 bases; junction bases not matched to a gene: 10. Germline V gives CDR1 KGHDR, CDR2 SFDVKD. The CDR3 protein is CATSDGGQLMGEQFF. CDR3 nucleotide sequence: TGTGCCACCAGTGATGGGGGACAGTTAATGGGTGAGCAGTTCTTC.

V usage is TRBV5-6 and J usage is TRBJ1-5; TRBD1 might be the D (5 bases). V shed 2 bases and J shed 7 bases, with 7 bases lying between them. The CDR3 extends over 12 amino acids. The germline V gene encodes CDR1 SGHDT and CDR2 YYEEEE. The CDR3 here is CASSFGTQPQHF. CDR3 DNA sequence: TGTGCCAGCAGCTTTGGGACCCAGCCCCAGCATTTT.

The rearrangement joins TRBV6-5 to TRBJ2-7; a possible D gene is TRBD1 (6 bases). In germline, CDR1 is MNHEY, CDR2 SVGAGI. The CDR3 has 15 residues. Trimming took 6 bases from V and 3 from J, leaving 18 bases between them. The CDR3 reads CASSRDRSSNYEQYF. The CDR3 bases are TGTGCCAGCAGCCGCGACAGGAGTTCGAACTACGAGCAGTACTTC.

This rearrangement joins TRBV5-8 to TRBJ2-1; possible D gene TRBD1, 5 bases. V lost 4 bases, J lost 4 bases, and 15 bases lay in between. Per the germline V gene, CDR1 is SGHTS and CDR2 is YDEGEE. CDR3 length: 15 residues. CDR3 coding DNA: TGTGCCAGCAGCGATCAGGGCCTGGGGTACAATGAGCAGTTCTTC. Translating it yields CASSDQGLGYNEQFF. Full variable domain (outside the CDR3, taken from reference TRBV5-8 and TRBJ2-1): EAGVTQSPTHLIKTRGQQATLRCSPISGHTSVYWYQQALGLGLQFLLWYDEGEERNRGNFPPRFSGRQFPNYSSELNVNALELEDSALYLCASSDQGLGYNEQFFGPGTRLTVL.

The chain recombines TRBV7-9 with TRBJ1-5; D is unclear. The CDR3 contains 16 residues. V was shortened by 2 bases and J by 0 bases, with 11 bases between the two germline ends. Germline V gene sequence: CDR1 SEHNR, CDR2 FQNEAQ (reference sequence). This chain's CDR3 is CASSLNRFNSNQPQHF. As DNA, the CDR3 is TGTGCCAGCAGCTTAAACAGATTTAATAGCAATCAGCCCCAGCATTTT.

The chain is built from TRBV5-8 and TRBJ1-4; 10 nucleotides match TRBD1. CDR3 length: 16 residues. CDR1 is SGHTS and CDR2 is YDEGEE in the germline V gene. V was clipped by 4 bases and J by 6 bases; unmatched bases: 9. The CDR3 nucleotides are TGTGCCAGCAGCATAAAGACAGGGGGCGTAGATGAAAAACTGTTTTTT. Its protein product is CASSIKTGGVDEKLFF.

V and J are TRBV6-1 and TRBJ1-5; 7 positions match TRBD1. Germline CDR1 reads MNHNS; CDR2 reads SASEGT. The V segment lost 1 base and the J segment 0 bases; nucleotides outside the gene matches: 6. This CDR3 has 17 amino acids. In DNA, the CDR3 is TGTGCCAGCAGTGAAGGCTCCAGGGGGGGTAGCAATCAGCCCCAGCATTTT. Translation: CASSEGSRGGSNQPQHF.

The V and J genes are TRBV24-1 and TRBJ1-2; 9 bases line up with TRBD1. Germline-derived CDR1 and CDR2 are KGHDR and SFDVKD. There are 17 residues in the CDR3. V lost 4 bases, J lost 8 bases, and 16 bases stayed unmatched. The CDR3 DNA is TGTGCCACCAGTGAGGATCGTTCGGACAGGGGAGGGGAGGGCTACACCTTC. Translated, it gives CATSEDRSDRGGEGYTF.

The gene calls are TRBV5-6 and TRBJ2-6; no definite D call. CDR1 SGHDT and CDR2 YYEEEE come from the germline V gene. Deletions cut 3 bases from V and 0 bases from J, with 10 bases between. This CDR3 region has 16 residues. As DNA, the CDR3 is TGTGCCAGCAGCTCCTTGCAGTTCTCTGGGGCCAACGTCCTGACTTTC. Amino acids: CASSSLQFSGANVLTF. The variable domain in full, with the rest retrieved from reference TRBV5-6 and TRBJ2-6, is DAGVTQSPTHLIKTRGQQVTLRCSPKSGHDTVSWYQQALGQGPQFIFQYYEEEERQRGNFPDRFSGHQFPNYSSELNVNALLLGDSALYLCASSSLQFSGANVLTFGAGSRLTVL.

CDR3 sequence: CASIAAPANTEAFF. The DNA for the CDR3 is TGTGCCAGCATCGCGGCGCCGGCGAACACTGAAGCTTTCTTT. V gene TRBV2 combines with J gene TRBJ1-1; D ambiguous. CDR1 is SNHLY and CDR2 is FYNNEI in the germline V gene. V lost 7 bases, J lost 1 base, and 13 bases lay in between. This CDR3 has 14 amino acids.

The chain has TRBV30 and TRBJ2-1, with 7 nucleotides matching TRBD2. Germline V gene lookup returns CDR1 GTSNPN and CDR2 SVGIG (reference sequence). The CDR3 has 16 residues. Trimming took 3 bases from V and 6 from J; bases not matched to a gene: 14. The CDR3 sequence is CAWSPRTSRSANEQFF. DNA of the CDR3: TGTGCCTGGAGCCCTCGGACTAGTAGGTCGGCCAATGAGCAGTTCTTC.

This sequence joins TRBV6-4 and TRBJ2-1; 14 bases are shared with TRBD2. The CDR3 consists of 15 residues. Germline V gives CDR1 MRHNA, CDR2 SNTAGT. Trimming at V came to 10 bases and at J to 8 bases, leaving 10 bases not matched to a gene. The DNA for the CDR3 is TGTGCCACTCGCCGACTAGCGGGAGGGCCGGATGAGCAGTTCTTC. This codes for CATRRLAGGPDEQFF.

The chain joins TRBV6-6 to TRBJ1-1, with D maybe TRBD1 (6 bases). The CDR3 is 14 amino acids. Germline CDR1 is MNHNY and CDR2 is SVGAGI (reference sequence). Trimming cost V 5 bases and J 11 bases, with 21 bases left between them. For the CDR3, the DNA is TGTGCCAGCAGTCCTAAACAGGGAGGGCAGAACGCTTTCTTT. This codes for CASSPKQGGQNAFF.

The CDR3 sequence is CASSPGQGARNSGNTIYF. CDR3 DNA sequence: TGTGCCAGCAGCCCGGGACAGGGGGCGCGGAACTCTGGAAACACCATATATTTT. The gene calls are TRBV27 and TRBJ1-3; TRBD1 matches 12 bases. CDR3 length: 18 residues. The germline gives CDR1 MNHEY, CDR2 SMNVEV (reference sequence). V shed 6 bases, J shed 0 bases, and the junction held 9 bases outside the gene matches.

This chain connects TRBV29-1 to TRBJ2-6, with 8 bases aligning to TRBD1. The germline V gene has CDR1 SQVTM and CDR2 ANQGSEA. CDR3 length equals 17 residues. The V segment lost 6 bases and the J segment 1 base; nucleotides outside the gene matches: 11. CDR3 coding DNA: TGCAGCGTCCGATCGACAGGGGATAGGTCTGGGGCCAACGTCCTGACTTTC. Protein sequence: CSVRSTGDRSGANVLTF.

Comments on this clone: The sample has other DNA sequences that encode this CDR3 too. The genes are TRBV30 and TRBJ1-1, with 10 bases fitting TRBD1. The CDR3 has 17 amino acids. After removal of 5 bases from V and 4 bases from J, the junction contained 16 bases not matched to a gene. Germline assignment: CDR1 GTSNPN and CDR2 SVGIG (reference sequence). The CDR3 sequence: CAWGPDRGRVRSTEAFF. The CDR3 region has the DNA TGTGCCTGGGGACCCGACAGGGGGCGCGTCCGCTCCACTGAAGCTTTCTTT.

The V call is TRBV5-6, the J call TRBJ1-2; D is perhaps TRBD1 (6 bases). V lost 1 base and J lost 6, with 13 bases in between. Germline values: CDR1 SGHDT, CDR2 YYEEEE. The CDR3 consists of 14 residues. CDR3 region: CASSLQQGVDGYTF. CDR3 DNA: TGTGCCAGCAGCTTGCAACAGGGAGTGGATGGCTACACCTTC.

V gene TRBV19 combines with J gene TRBJ2-2, with unresolved D. Germline values: CDR1 LNHDA, CDR2 SQIVND (reference sequence). Trimming took 1 base from V and 7 from J, leaving 7 bases between them. This CDR3 has 13 amino acids. CDR3: CASSIGASGELFF. The CDR3 coding sequence is TGTGCCAGTAGTATAGGGGCTAGCGGGGAGCTGTTTTTT.

CDR3 in amino acids: CASSSPLRLAGHRETQYF. CDR3 in DNA: TGTGCCAGCAGCTCCCCCCTCCGACTAGCGGGTCACAGAGAGACCCAGTACTTC. J is TRBJ2-5 and V is TRBV7-2; 10 nucleotides align to TRBD2. From germline, CDR1 is SGHTA and CDR2 FQGNSA. Unmatched junction bases numbered 15, after V lost 4 bases and J lost 4 bases. The CDR3 spans 18 residues.

The chain links TRBV11-2 to TRBJ1-6, with a weak D call TRBD1 (5 bases). CDR1 is SGHAT and CDR2 is FQNNGV in the germline V gene. Between the trimmed V and J ends, which lost 8 bases and 2 bases, there was a span of 13 bases. This CDR3 has 15 amino acids. In nucleotides, the CDR3 is TGTGCCAGCTCCCCCGGGGACGCCTATAATTCACCCCTCCACTTT. Residues: CASSPGDAYNSPLHF.

The chain couples TRBV12-3 or TRBV12-4 to TRBJ1-1; the D is unclear. V lost 7 bases, J lost 7 bases, and 13 bases lay in between. The CDR3 consists of 12 residues. CDR3 sequence: CASNIHAVEAFF. DNA of the CDR3: TGTGCCAGCAATATTCATGCAGTTGAAGCTTTCTTT.

The sample holds one count of this clone. V is TRBV6-2 or TRBV6-3 and J is TRBJ1-1, with TRBD1 as a possible D gene (5 bases). This CDR3 comprises 16 residues. V lost 2 bases, J lost 4 bases, and 17 bases lay in between. CDR1 is MNHEY and CDR2 is SVGEGT in the germline V gene. CDR3 in amino acids: CASSYPGSPQGTEAFF. In DNA form, the CDR3 reads TGTGCCAGCAGTTACCCGGGATCGCCTCAGGGCACTGAAGCTTTCTTT.

This clone was recorded once. The chain uses TRBV7-6 and TRBJ2-3; D perhaps matches TRBD2 (6 bases). The germline gives CDR1 SGHVS, CDR2 FNYEAQ. The germline V and J ends were trimmed by 0 bases and 6 bases, with 10 bases remaining between them. The CDR3 loop spans 14 amino acids. DNA of the CDR3: TGTGCCAGCAGCTTAGCGGGCGGGACGGATACGCAGTATTTT. This codes for CASSLAGGTDTQYF.